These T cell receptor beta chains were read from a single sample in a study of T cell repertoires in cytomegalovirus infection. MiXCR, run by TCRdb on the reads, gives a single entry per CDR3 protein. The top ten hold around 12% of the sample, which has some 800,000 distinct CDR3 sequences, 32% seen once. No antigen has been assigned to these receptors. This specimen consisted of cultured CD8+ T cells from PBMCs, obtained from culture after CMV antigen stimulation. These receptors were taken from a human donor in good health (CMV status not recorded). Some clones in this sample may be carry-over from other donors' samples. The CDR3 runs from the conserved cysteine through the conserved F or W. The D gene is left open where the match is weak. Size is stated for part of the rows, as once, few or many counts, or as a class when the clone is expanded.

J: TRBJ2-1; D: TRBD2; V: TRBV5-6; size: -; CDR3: CASTSKRGSSYNEQFF; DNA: TGTGCCAGCACCTCAAAGCGGGGTAGTTCCTACAATGAGCAGTTCTTC
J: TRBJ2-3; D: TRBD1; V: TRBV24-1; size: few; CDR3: CATSDWDRGTDTQYF; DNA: TGTGCCACCAGTGATTGGGACAGGGGGACAGATACGCAGTATTTT
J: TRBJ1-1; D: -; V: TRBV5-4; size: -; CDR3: CASSLTRERNTEAFF; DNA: TGTGCCAGCAGCTTGACAAGGGAGAGGAACACTGAAGCTTTCTTT
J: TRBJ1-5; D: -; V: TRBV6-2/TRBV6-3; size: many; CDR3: CASSYSSGEDQPQHF; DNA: TGTGCCAGCAGTTACTCGTCAGGGGAGGATCAGCCCCAGCATTTT
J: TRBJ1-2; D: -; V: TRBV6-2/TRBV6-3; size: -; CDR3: CASSRRNYGYTF; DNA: TGTGCCAGCAGTCGAAGAAACTATGGCTACACCTTC
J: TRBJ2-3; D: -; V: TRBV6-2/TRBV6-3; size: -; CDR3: CASSDRGGGTDTQYF; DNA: TGTGCCAGCAGCGATAGGGGGGGGGGCACAGATACGCAGTATTTT
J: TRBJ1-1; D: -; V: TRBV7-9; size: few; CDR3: CASSLEGADATEAFF; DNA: TGTGCCAGCAGCTTAGAGGGAGCGGACGCCACTGAAGCTTTCTTT
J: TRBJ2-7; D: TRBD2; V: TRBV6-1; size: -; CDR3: CASSEYLAGNEQYF; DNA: TGTGCCAGCAGTGAATACCTAGCGGGGAACGAGCAGTACTTC
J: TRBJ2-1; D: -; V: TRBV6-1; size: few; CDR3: CASSLKPGDEQFF; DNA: TGTGCCAGCAGTCTGAAGCCCGGGGATGAGCAGTTCTTC
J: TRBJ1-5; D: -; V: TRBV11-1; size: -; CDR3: CASSRAANQPQHF; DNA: TGTGCCAGCAGCCGGGCCGCCAATCAGCCCCAGCATTTT
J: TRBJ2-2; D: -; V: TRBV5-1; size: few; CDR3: CASSWVSWETGELFF; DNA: TGCGCCAGCAGCTGGGTCTCGTGGGAGACCGGGGAGCTGTTTTTT
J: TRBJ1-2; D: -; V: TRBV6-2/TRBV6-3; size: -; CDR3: CASQTGYVGYTF; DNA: TGTGCCAGTCAAACAGGATACGTGGGCTACACCTTC
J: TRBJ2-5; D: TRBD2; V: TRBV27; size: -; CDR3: CASSWAGPLAGVQETQYF; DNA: TGTGCCAGCAGTTGGGCTGGGCCTCTAGCGGGAGTCCAAGAGACCCAGTACTTC
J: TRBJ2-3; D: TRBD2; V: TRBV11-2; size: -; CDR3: CASRTPWTSGGSKSTDTQYF; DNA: TGTGCCAGCAGGACACCCTGGACTAGCGGGGGGTCAAAGAGCACAGATACGCAGTATTTT
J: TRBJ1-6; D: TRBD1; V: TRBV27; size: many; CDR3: CASSLGEGAYSPLHF; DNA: TGTGCCAGCAGTTTAGGTGAGGGGGCTTATTCACCCCTCCACTTT
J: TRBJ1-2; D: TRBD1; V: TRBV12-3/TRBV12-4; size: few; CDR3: CASSADRGRRGYTF; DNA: TGTGCCAGCAGTGCGGACAGGGGGCGCCGAGGCTACACCTTC
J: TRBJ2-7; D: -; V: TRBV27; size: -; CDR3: CASSLIGGPQYEQYF; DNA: TGTGCCAGCAGTTTAATTGGGGGCCCACAGTACGAGCAGTACTTC
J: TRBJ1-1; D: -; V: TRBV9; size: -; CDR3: CASSVGSGTEAFF; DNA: TGTGCCAGCAGCGTAGGATCAGGCACTGAAGCTTTCTTT
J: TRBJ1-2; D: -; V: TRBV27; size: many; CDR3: CASSPWDSSYGYTF; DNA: TGTGCCAGCTCCCCCTGGGATTCATCCTATGGCTACACCTTC
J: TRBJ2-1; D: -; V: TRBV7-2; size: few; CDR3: CASSPPFGTRSNEQFF; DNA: TGTGCCAGCAGCCCTCCTTTTGGGACAAGAAGCAATGAGCAGTTCTTC
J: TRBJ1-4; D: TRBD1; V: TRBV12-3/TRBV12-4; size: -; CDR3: CASSSLRQGEKLFF; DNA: TGTGCCAGCAGCTCGCTCAGACAGGGTGAAAAACTGTTTTTT
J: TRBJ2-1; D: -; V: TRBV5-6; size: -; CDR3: CASSFGKRGRLNNEQFF; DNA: TGTGCCAGCAGCTTTGGTAAACGAGGACGGCTAAACAATGAGCAGTTCTTC